Listed below are T cell receptor beta chains from one sample, sequenced in a study of graft-versus-host responses after intestinal transplantation. Only in-frame clones appear in the TCRdb table, and some are missing; sequencing was by immunoSEQ multiplex PCR. This table holds 17,000 or so clones, around 41% found once. The sequences come from alloreactive CD8+ T cells from a mixed lymphocyte reaction culture, collected before intestinal transplant. These receptors all stem from a human patient who received an intestinal transplant. CDR3s include the opening cysteine and the closing phenylalanine or tryptophan. D genes are given only for firm matches.

D,length,J,V,CDR3
.,17,TRBJ2-1,TRBV7-6,CASSPVVGTPTYNEQFF
.,17,TRBJ1-2,TRBV7-2,CASSLEPVPFLNYGYTF
.,16,TRBJ1-3,TRBV19,CASSITPRGTRNTIYF
.,15,TRBJ1-2,TRBV6-6,CASSYSPSAPNGYTF
.,16,TRBJ1-3,TRBV4-3,CASSHPTPDPGNTIYF
.,16,TRBJ2-3,TRBV4-1,CASSQESGLVTDTQYF
.,14,TRBJ2-4,TRBV9,CASNMGSEKNIQYF
TRBD1,13,TRBJ2-7,TRBV6-5,CASSLGQLYEQYF
TRBD2,18,TRBJ2-1,TRBV9,CASSVSRLAGGRPNEQFF
.,15,TRBJ2-7,TRBV7-9,CASTPGTSFSYEQYF
TRBD2,15,.,TRBV9,CASSVEAGGFYEQYF
.,18,TRBJ2-3,TRBV7-9,CASRGLRGGPQITDTQYF
.,14,TRBJ1-1,TRBV5-1,CASSLGQVDTEAFF
.,14,TRBJ2-5,TRBV6-6,CASSYSAGSETQYF
.,16,TRBJ1-5,TRBV13,CASSPGALQGNQPQHF
.,15,TRBJ2-7,TRBV4-2,CASSPLFLSSYEQYF
.,14,TRBJ2-7,TRBV7-2,CASSLEDNYYEQYF
.,14,TRBJ2-5,TRBV4-1,CASSPWTRQETQYF
.,14,TRBJ2-1,TRBV5-6,CASIRGQTYNEQFF
.,11,TRBJ2-7,TRBV27,CASTSTGEQYF
TRBD1,16,TRBJ2-2,TRBV7-8,CASREPGQGNTGELFF
.,13,TRBJ1-1,TRBV7-9,CASSLWSDPEAFF
.,20,TRBJ2-1,TRBV29-1,CSVDAFVGLRDLSSYNEQFF
TRBD1,18,TRBJ2-7,TRBV28,CASSLSLKTGTVPYEQYF
.,13,TRBJ2-1,TRBV6-5,CASSYSRGNEQFF
.,14,TRBJ2-7,TRBV5-6,CASSFPGTTYEQYF
.,11,TRBJ1-5,TRBV2,CASGDIQPQHF
TRBD2,17,TRBJ2-3,TRBV10-3,CAIGPRTSGRETDTQYF
.,16,TRBJ2-1,TRBV5-4,CASSHAGTEVYNEQFF
.,12,TRBJ1-1,TRBV6-6,CASSYSNTEAFF
TRBD2,16,TRBJ2-1,TRBV29-1,CSVEDPGRAFYNEQFF
.,13,TRBJ1-1,TRBV30,CAWSVGANTEAFF
.,13,TRBJ1-1,TRBV2,CASSPLLNTEAFF
TRBD2,16,TRBJ2-2,TRBV7-3,CASSLLAGITTGELFF
.,15,TRBJ2-2,TRBV6-5,CASSYGGFDTGELFF
.,12,TRBJ2-1,TRBV7-6,CASSPDYNEQFF
.,14,TRBJ1-2,TRBV19,CASSRRPRNYGYTF
.,13,TRBJ2-7,TRBV2,CASSAGTDYEQYF
.,19,TRBJ1-5,TRBV28,CASSSLPFRGTAEWRPQHF
TRBD2,16,TRBJ2-1,TRBV19,CASSIEASGAYNEQFF
TRBD2,15,TRBJ2-5,TRBV14,CASSRLLAGVETQYF
TRBD2,14,TRBJ2-7,TRBV10-2,CASTSGWGPYEQYF
TRBD2,16,TRBJ2-3,TRBV7-8,CASSLVLAGFTDTQYF
TRBD1,16,TRBJ1-3,TRBV27,CASSQLDRGPGNTIYF
.,16,TRBJ1-1,TRBV5-4,CASSLEKRGMNTEAFF
.,18,TRBJ1-5,TRBV9,CASSSEEGSRLSNQPQHF
.,16,TRBJ2-3,TRBV10-3,CAISGYSRGSTDTQYF
TRBD2,22,TRBJ2-7,TRBV27,CASSYSGGFGLAGALGIYEQYF
.,17,TRBJ2-1,TRBV4-1,CASSNTGLLLSYNEQFF
TRBD1,15,.,TRBV18,CASSPIDRVTYEQYF
.,13,TRBJ1-5,TRBV9,CASSASGDQPQHF
TRBD1,15,TRBJ2-1,TRBV6-6,CASSPNRGVHNEQFF
.,11,TRBJ2-1,TRBV6-1,CASRSNNEQFF
.,11,TRBJ2-2,TRBV27,CASTGTGELFF
TRBD2,15,TRBJ2-7,TRBV28,CASSFPRTSTYEQYF
.,13,TRBJ1-5,TRBV27,CASSLGSNQPQHF
.,15,TRBJ1-2,TRBV7-7,CASSFPDRANYGYTF
.,12,TRBJ2-7,TRBV27,CASSPNLDEQYF
.,15,TRBJ1-5,TRBV27,CASSLGVSSNQPQHF